This entry lists 30 T cell receptor beta chains sequenced from one sample in a study of CD8 T cells in Susac syndrome. Reverse transcription of about 0.45 to 1 ug RNA was carried out with random hexamers. A single record per CDR3 protein comes from TCRdb applying MiXCR to the immunoSEQ multiplex PCR reads. This table has just over 150,000 distinct CDR3 sequences, 85% to 95% appearing once. The specimen was CD8+ T cells from PBMCs. These receptors came from a human donor with multiple sclerosis.

This chain joins TRBV7-9 and TRBJ1-1, with D maybe TRBD1 (5 bases). Germline V gene data show CDR1 as SEHNR and CDR2 as FQNEAQ (reference sequence). CDR3 length equals 15 residues. V lost 5 bases and J 1 base, leaving 14 bases between the germline ends. The CDR3 loop reads CASSIRAGKNTEAFF. CDR3 nucleotide sequence: TGTGCCAGCAGCATCAGGGCGGGCAAGAACACTGAAGCTTTCTTT.

V gene TRBV30 combines with J gene TRBJ1-5; D uncertain. The CDR3 is 15 residues long. Germline values: CDR1 GTSNPN, CDR2 SVGIG (reference sequence). V was trimmed by 1 base and J by 0 bases, leaving 10 bases between them. The CDR3 reads CAWSDGRDSNQPQHF. The CDR3, as DNA: TGTGCCTGGAGTGATGGGAGGGATAGCAATCAGCCCCAGCATTTT.

The chain has TRBV7-9 and TRBJ2-1; a weak D match, TRBD1 (6 bases). Trimming cost V 5 bases and J 0 bases, with 14 bases left between them. The CDR3 is made up of 16 amino acids. Germline lookup yields CDR1 SEHNR and CDR2 FQNEAQ (reference sequence). The DNA of the CDR3 is TGTGCCAGCAGCGTCCCTGCAGGGGTCTCCTACAATGAGCAGTTCTTC. Amino acids: CASSVPAGVSYNEQFF.

The V gene is TRBV7-9, the J gene TRBJ2-3, with D possibly TRBD2 on 6 matching bases. There are 13 residues in the CDR3. The germline gives CDR1 SEHNR, CDR2 FQNEAQ (reference sequence). The V and J ends lost 2 bases and 6 bases respectively, with 9 bases between them. In nucleotides, the CDR3 is TGTGCCAGCAGCTTACGCGGGGTGGATACGCAGTATTTT. The encoded protein is CASSLRGVDTQYF.

The chain has TRBV28 and TRBJ2-2, with a weak D call TRBD1 (6 bases). The CDR3 is 15 amino acids. The germline gives CDR1 MDHEN, CDR2 SYDVKM. V lost 2 bases and J 4 bases, leaving 11 bases between the germline ends. CDR3 sequence reads: CASSLSTGPTGELFF. The DNA of the CDR3 is TGTGCCAGCAGTTTAAGTACAGGGCCCACCGGGGAGCTGTTTTTT.

The V call is TRBV7-9, the J call TRBJ2-5; D gene ambiguous. This CDR3 spans 12 amino acids. Germline V gives CDR1 SEHNR, CDR2 FQNEAQ (reference sequence). V was clipped by 3 bases and J by 5 bases, with 7 bases between them. The CDR3 region is CASSFGLETQYF. Written as DNA, the CDR3 is TGTGCCAGCAGCTTCGGCTTGGAGACCCAGTACTTC.

V is TRBV3-1 and J is TRBJ2-3, with D maybe TRBD2 (5 bases). The CDR3 is made up of 15 amino acids. Germline V gene sequence: CDR1 LGHDT, CDR2 YNNKEL (reference sequence). Deletions cut 1 base from V and 1 base from J, with 9 bases between. Written as DNA, the CDR3 is TGTGCCAGCAGCCAAGTAAACGGGGGCACAGATACGCAGTATTTT. Translated: CASSQVNGGTDTQYF.

J is TRBJ2-1 and V is TRBV27; D not certain. From germline, CDR1 is MNHEY and CDR2 SMNVEV (reference sequence). The CDR3 runs 13 residues. V was cut by 5 bases and J by 6 bases, with 11 bases left in between. The CDR3 region is CASSHGRSNEQFF. CDR3 DNA: TGTGCCAGCAGTCACGGTCGTAGCAATGAGCAGTTCTTC.

This sequence joins TRBV27 and TRBJ2-5; 8 nucleotides match TRBD1. The length of the CDR3 is 16 residues. The germline CDR1 and CDR2 sequences are MNHEY and SMNVEV (reference sequence). Trimming removed 1 base from V and 5 bases from J; junction bases left unmatched: 9. CDR3 protein: CASSLLRTGSLETQYF. DNA of the CDR3: TGTGCCAGCAGTTTATTAAGGACAGGGAGTCTGGAGACCCAGTACTTC.

V gene TRBV25-1 combines with J gene TRBJ1-1; D remains unclear. Trimming stripped 3 bases from V and 5 bases from J, with 10 bases between. CDR1 is MGHDK, CDR2 SYGVNS, per germline. The CDR3 runs 13 residues. The CDR3 loop is CASSDSGWTEAFF. The CDR3 nucleotides read TGTGCCAGCAGTGATTCGGGATGGACTGAAGCTTTCTTT.

The chain employs TRBV2 and TRBJ2-2; no clear D gene. The V gene lost 2 bases and the J gene lost 2 bases, with 21 bases spanning the gap. CDR3 length equals 19 residues. CDR1 is SNHLY and CDR2 is FYNNEI in the germline V gene. This CDR3 reads CASSELGAWAEGNTGELFF. Here the CDR3 DNA reads TGTGCCAGCAGTGAATTGGGCGCCTGGGCAGAAGGTAACACCGGGGAGCTGTTTTTT.

The chain links TRBV13 to TRBJ1-5, with D maybe TRBD1 (6 bases). The germline CDR1 and CDR2 sequences are PRHDT and FYEKMQ (reference sequence). The CDR3 contains 13 residues. V dropped 2 bases and J dropped 5 bases, with 7 bases sitting between them. As DNA, the CDR3 is TGTGCCAGCAGCTTAAGGGGGGATCAGCCCCAGCATTTT. Amino acids: CASSLRGDQPQHF.

V and J are TRBV20-1 and TRBJ1-2, with a possible D match to TRBD1 (6 bases). The germline V gene encodes CDR1 DFQATT and CDR2 SNEGSKA (reference sequence). Trimming removed 6 bases from V and 4 bases from J, with 15 bases in between. The CDR3 contains 13 residues. CDR3 sequence (DNA): TGCAGTGCCGACCCAGGGGAGGGCTATGGCTACACCTTC. Translating it yields CSADPGEGYGYTF.

CDR3 amino acids: CASRGVQETQYF. The CDR3 DNA reads TGTGCTAGTCGAGGGGTACAAGAGACCCAGTACTTC. This sequence joins TRBV12-5 and TRBJ2-5, with D perhaps matching TRBD1 or TRBD2 (5 bases each). V shed 8 bases and J shed 2 bases, with 9 bases lying between them. The CDR3 extends over 12 amino acids. The V gene's germline CDR1 is LGHNT and CDR2 FRNRAP.

DNA of the CDR3: TGCAGTGCTAGTTCTCCTGGGACTAGCGGGCCCGGATTATCCTACAATGAGCAGTTCTTC. This gives the protein CSASSPGTSGPGLSYNEQFF. The rearrangement joins TRBV20-1 to TRBJ2-1; 12 bases are a match to TRBD2. The V and J ends lost 3 bases and 1 base, in that order; junction bases with no gene match: 16. This CDR3 spans 20 amino acids. From germline, CDR1 is DFQATT and CDR2 SNEGSKA (reference sequence).

This sequence joins TRBV28 and TRBJ2-1; the D call may be TRBD1 or TRBD2 (5 bases each). Trimming removed 8 bases from V and 1 base from J, with 12 bases in between. There are 14 residues in the CDR3. The germline gives CDR1 MDHEN, CDR2 SYDVKM. The CDR3 protein is CASSVGVSYNEQFF. The CDR3 DNA reads as TGTGCCAGCTCTGTGGGGGTGTCCTACAATGAGCAGTTCTTC.

DNA for the CDR3: TGTGCCAGCAGCACTTGGAGCCACAATGAGCAGTTCTTC. As protein: CASSTWSHNEQFF. This chain links TRBV11-2 with TRBJ2-1; D is ambiguous. Germline V CDR1 and CDR2: SGHAT, FQNNGV. This CDR3 spans 13 amino acids. V shed 5 bases and J shed 5 bases, with 10 bases lying between them.

CDR3 residues: CASTGQGEKLFF. CDR3 nucleotides: TGTGCCAGCACCGGGCAGGGAGAAAAACTGTTTTTT. The rearrangement links TRBV13 to TRBJ1-4; possible D gene TRBD1, 5 bases. V was trimmed by 7 bases and J by 8 bases, leaving 11 bases between them. The CDR3 spans 12 residues. Per the germline V gene, CDR1 is PRHDT and CDR2 is FYEKMQ (reference sequence).

The chain joins TRBV5-1 to TRBJ2-7; possibly TRBD1 for D (6 bases). The CDR3 covers 14 residues. Trimming removed 3 bases at V and 1 base at J, with 11 bases between. Germline loops: CDR1 SGHRS, CDR2 YFSETQ. Written as DNA, the CDR3 is TGCGCCAGCAGCTACCTCGGACAGTCCTACGAGCAGTACTTC. Its protein product is CASSYLGQSYEQYF.

The chain uses TRBV3-1 and TRBJ2-4, with D possibly being TRBD2 (7 bases). The CDR3 extends over 16 amino acids. Looked up from germline, CDR1 is LGHDT and CDR2 is YNNKEL (reference sequence). Trimming removed 6 bases at V and 5 bases at J, with 20 bases between. Written as DNA, the CDR3 is TGTGCCAGCAGTCCACGGGGGCGGGGGTACGAAAACATTCAGTACTTC. Translating it yields CASSPRGRGYENIQYF.

This clonotype was detected once. V gene TRBV5-6 combines with J gene TRBJ2-7; D uncertain. The CDR3 extends over 12 amino acids. Per the germline V gene, CDR1 is SGHDT and CDR2 is YYEEEE. Trimming removed 0 bases from V and 5 bases from J, with 6 bases in between. CDR3 residues: CASSLGPDEQYF. The DNA for the CDR3 is TGTGCCAGCAGCTTGGGCCCCGACGAGCAGTACTTC.

The chain employs TRBV20-1 and TRBJ2-7; 12 bases match TRBD2. V dropped 6 bases and J dropped 0; count of bases not matched to a gene: 9. The CDR3 runs to 16 residues. Germline assignment: CDR1 DFQATT and CDR2 SNEGSKA (reference sequence). In DNA form, the CDR3 reads TGCAGTGCGGCCGGGCTAGCGGGGGGGAGCTCCTACGAGCAGTACTTC. Its translation: CSAAGLAGGSSYEQYF.

The V gene is TRBV14, the J gene TRBJ2-7; no clear D. The CDR3 spans 16 residues. V shed 1 base and J shed 2 bases, with 15 bases lying between them. Germline V CDR1 and CDR2: SGHDN, FVKESK. The CDR3 region has the DNA TGTGCCAGCAGCCAAGGGGATTTACGGTATACCTACGAGCAGTACTTC. It encodes CASSQGDLRYTYEQYF. Supplemented by reference TRBV14 and TRBJ2-7, the full variable domain reads EAGVTQFPSHSVIEKGQTVTLRCDPISGHDNLYWYRRVMGKEIKFLLHFVKESKQDESGMPNNRFLAERTGGTYSTLKVQPAELEDSGVYFCASSQGDLRYTYEQYFGPGTRLTVT.

The rearrangement uses TRBV5-1 and TRBJ2-5; 7 bases match TRBD1. Germline trimming cut 3 bases from V and 2 bases from J; bases unmatched to any gene: 7. Per the germline V gene, CDR1 is SGHRS and CDR2 is YFSETQ. This CDR3 has 15 amino acids. CDR3 sequence reads: CASSYFGTEQETQYF. The CDR3 DNA sequence: TGCGCCAGCAGCTACTTCGGGACAGAGCAAGAGACCCAGTACTTC. The full variable domain, with the rest looked up from reference TRBV5-1 and TRBJ2-5, is KAGVTQTPRYLIKTRGQQVTLSCSPISGHRSVSWYQQTPGQGLQFLFEYFSETQRNKGNFPGRFSGRQFSNSRSEMNVSTLELGDSALYLCASSYFGTEQETQYFGPGTRLLVL.

This chain uses TRBV2 with TRBJ2-1; 13 nucleotides match TRBD2. CDR1 is SNHLY and CDR2 is FYNNEI in the germline V gene. V trimming: 6 bases; J trimming: 8 bases; junction bases outside the gene matches: 7. This CDR3 spans 15 amino acids. The DNA of the CDR3 is TGTGCCAGCAGAGCATCGGGACTAGCGGGGTATGAGCAGTTCTTC. Its translation: CASRASGLAGYEQFF.

The gene calls are TRBV7-9 and TRBJ2-4; either TRBD1 or TRBD2 may fit D (5 bases each). Trimming shortened V by 4 bases and J by 11 bases, and 12 bases separated the two germline ends. The CDR3 extends over 12 amino acids. Germline loops: CDR1 SEHNR, CDR2 FQNEAQ (reference sequence). CDR3 bases: TGTGCCAGCAGCTGGGACCCCTTCCTTCAGTACTTC. Translated, it gives CASSWDPFLQYF.

V is TRBV14 and J is TRBJ2-7, with D perhaps being TRBD1 or TRBD2 (6 bases each). Trimming stripped 5 bases from V and 7 bases from J, with 15 bases between. Germline V gene sequence: CDR1 SGHDN, CDR2 FVKESK. The CDR3 contains 13 residues. The CDR3, as DNA: TGTGCCAGCAGCTACAGGGACTTAAATGAGCAGTACTTC. This encodes CASSYRDLNEQYF.

The chain employs TRBV27 and TRBJ2-1, with 7 bases fitting TRBD1. The CDR3 extends over 12 amino acids. The ends lost 6 bases at V and 7 bases at J; junction bases unmatched: 3. Germline CDR1 MNHEY, CDR2 SMNVEV (reference sequence). Here the CDR3 reads CASRQGRNEQFF. In nucleotides, the CDR3 is TGTGCCAGCAGACAGGGGCGGAATGAGCAGTTCTTC.

J is TRBJ2-1 and V is TRBV7-9; D perhaps matches TRBD1 (6 bases). Trimming cost V 2 bases and J 13 bases, with 12 bases left between them. CDR1 is SEHNR and CDR2 is FQNEAQ in the germline V gene (reference sequence). CDR3 length: 12 amino acids. The CDR3 DNA is TGTGCCAGCAGCTTATCGTTACAGGGACAGTTCTTC. This gives the protein CASSLSLQGQFF. The whole variable domain, remainder taken from reference TRBV7-9 and TRBJ2-1, is DTGVSQNPRHKITKRGQNVTFRCDPISEHNRLYWYRQTLGQGPEFLTYFQNEAQLEKSRLLSDRFSAERPKGSFSTLEIQRTEQGDSAMYLCASSLSLQGQFFGPGTRLTVL.

The chain recombines TRBV27 with TRBJ2-7; D is possibly TRBD1 (6 bases). V lost 3 bases, J lost 2 bases, and 11 bases lay in between. Germline assignment: CDR1 MNHEY and CDR2 SMNVEV (reference sequence). This CDR3 has 14 amino acids. CDR3 region: CASSLDSSPYEQYF. In nucleotides, the CDR3 is TGTGCCAGCAGTTTGGACAGTTCGCCCTACGAGCAGTACTTC.